This T cell receptor (beta chain) was retrieved from a study of blood T cells in healthy people across ages. Combining a sample-barcoded 5' primer with a J-beta primer mix, a second PCR ran for 7 to 11 cycles. TCRdb independently ran MiXCR on the 5' RACE reads; one entry per CDR3 protein. The sample has 700,000 to 900,000 distinct CDR3 sequences, around 25% seen once; the top ten hold about 3%. This clonotype came up many times. CDR1 and CDR2 (germline): SGHVS, FNYEAQ. This CDR3 has 15 amino acids. With 4 bases clipped from V and 0 bases from J, the junction kept 5 bases outside the gene matches. These data also featured in a second study, about T cells of mothers and their children.

The V and J genes are TRBV7-6 and TRBJ2-7; TRBD1 agrees at 8 bases. The sample consisted of blood. This clonotype was obtained from a boy under 18 in good health. The CDR3 DNA sequence: TGTGCCAGCAGCTCGGGGACAGGTCACTCCTACGAGCAGTACTTC. Its translation: CASSSGTGHSYEQYF.